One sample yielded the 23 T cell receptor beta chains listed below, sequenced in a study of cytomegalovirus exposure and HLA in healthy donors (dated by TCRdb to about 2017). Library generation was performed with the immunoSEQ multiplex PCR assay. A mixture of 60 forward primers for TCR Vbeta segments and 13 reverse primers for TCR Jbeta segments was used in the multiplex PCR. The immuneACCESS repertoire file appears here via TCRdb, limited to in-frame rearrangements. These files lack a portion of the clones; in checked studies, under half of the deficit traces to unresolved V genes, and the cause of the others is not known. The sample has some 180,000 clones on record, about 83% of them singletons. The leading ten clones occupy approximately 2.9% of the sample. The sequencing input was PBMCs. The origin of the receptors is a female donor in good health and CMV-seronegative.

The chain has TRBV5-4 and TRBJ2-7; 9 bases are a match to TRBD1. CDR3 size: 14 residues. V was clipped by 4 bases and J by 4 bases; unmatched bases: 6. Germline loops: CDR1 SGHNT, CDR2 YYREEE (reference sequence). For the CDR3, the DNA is TGTGCCAGCAGCCCCGGACAGGGGTCTTACGAGCAGTACTTC. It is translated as CASSPGQGSYEQYF.

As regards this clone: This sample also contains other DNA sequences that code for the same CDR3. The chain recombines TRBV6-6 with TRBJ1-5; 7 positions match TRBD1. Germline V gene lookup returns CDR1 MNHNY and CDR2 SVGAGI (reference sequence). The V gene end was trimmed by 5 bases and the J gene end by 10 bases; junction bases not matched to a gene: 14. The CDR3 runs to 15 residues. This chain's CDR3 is CASSIQGIKGQPQHF. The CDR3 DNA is TGTGCCAGCAGTATACAGGGGATAAAAGGTCAACCCCAGCATTTT.

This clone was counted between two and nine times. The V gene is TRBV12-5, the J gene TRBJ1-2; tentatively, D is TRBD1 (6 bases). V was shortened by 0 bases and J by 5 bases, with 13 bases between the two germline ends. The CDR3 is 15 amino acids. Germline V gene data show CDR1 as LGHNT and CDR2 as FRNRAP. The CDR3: CASGLVLDRVYGYTF. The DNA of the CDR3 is TGTGCTAGTGGTTTGGTACTGGACAGAGTATATGGCTACACCTTC. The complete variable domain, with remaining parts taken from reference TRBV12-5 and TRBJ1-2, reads DARVTQTPRHKVTEMGQEVTMRCQPILGHNTVFWYRQTMMQGLELLAYFRNRAPLDDSGMPKDRFSAEMPDATLATLKIQPSEPRDSAVYFCASGLVLDRVYGYTFGSGTRLTVV.

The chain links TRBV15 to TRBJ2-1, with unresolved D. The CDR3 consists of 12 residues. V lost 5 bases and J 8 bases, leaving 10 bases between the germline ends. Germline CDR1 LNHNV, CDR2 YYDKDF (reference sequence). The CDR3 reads CATSRPRDEQFF. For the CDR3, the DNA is TGTGCCACCAGCCGCCCTCGCGATGAGCAGTTCTTC.

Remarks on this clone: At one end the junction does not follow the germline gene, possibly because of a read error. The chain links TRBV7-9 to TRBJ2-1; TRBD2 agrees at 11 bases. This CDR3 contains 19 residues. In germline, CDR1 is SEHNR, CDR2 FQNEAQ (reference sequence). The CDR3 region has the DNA TGTTCCAGCAGCCCTCGGCGGGCTAGCGGGAGGACCTCCTACAATGAGCAGTTCTTC. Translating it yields CSSSPRRASGRTSYNEQFF.

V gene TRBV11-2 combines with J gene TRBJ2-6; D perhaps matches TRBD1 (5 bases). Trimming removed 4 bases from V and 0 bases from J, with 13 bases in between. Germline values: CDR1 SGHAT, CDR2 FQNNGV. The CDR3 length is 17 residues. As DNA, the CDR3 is TGTGCCAGCAGCTCCCGTACAGGACACTCTGGGGCCAACGTCCTGACTTTC. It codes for CASSSRTGHSGANVLTF.

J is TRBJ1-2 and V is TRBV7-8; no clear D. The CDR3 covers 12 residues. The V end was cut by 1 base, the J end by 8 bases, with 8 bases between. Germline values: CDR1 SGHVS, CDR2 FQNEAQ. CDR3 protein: CASSLVGEGYTF. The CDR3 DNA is TGTGCCAGCAGCTTAGTTGGGGAGGGCTACACCTTC.

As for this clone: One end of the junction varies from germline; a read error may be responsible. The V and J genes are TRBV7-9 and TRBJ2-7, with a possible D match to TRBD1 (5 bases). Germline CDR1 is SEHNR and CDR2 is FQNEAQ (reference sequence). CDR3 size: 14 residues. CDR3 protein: CSSSLDTSSYEQYF. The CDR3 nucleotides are TGTTCCAGCAGCTTGGACACCTCATCCTACGAGCAGTACTTC.

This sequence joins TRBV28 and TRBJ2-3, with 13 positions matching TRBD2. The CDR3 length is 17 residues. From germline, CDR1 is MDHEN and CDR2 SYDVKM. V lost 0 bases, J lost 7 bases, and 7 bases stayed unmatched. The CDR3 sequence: CASSLWEGLAGRNTQYF. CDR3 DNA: TGTGCCAGCAGTTTATGGGAGGGACTAGCGGGAAGGAATACGCAGTATTTT.

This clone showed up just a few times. CDR3 residues: CASSELRTVNSPLHF. The CDR3 nucleotides are TGTGCCAGCAGTGAGCTCCGTACAGTGAATTCACCCCTCCACTTT. The rearrangement links TRBV2 to TRBJ1-6; no clear D gene. The germline gives CDR1 SNHLY, CDR2 FYNNEI. Trimming cost V 3 bases and J 7 bases, with 13 bases left between them. The CDR3 sequence is 15 residues long.

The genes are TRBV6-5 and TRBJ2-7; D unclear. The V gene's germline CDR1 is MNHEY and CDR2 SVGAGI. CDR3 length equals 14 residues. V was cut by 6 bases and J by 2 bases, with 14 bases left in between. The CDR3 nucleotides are TGTGCCAGCAGCATTAACGACGGAGCCTACGAGCAGTACTTC. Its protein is CASSINDGAYEQYF.

The CDR3 DNA reads as TGTGCCAGCAGCACAATCTTAGCGGGAGGCACAGATACGCAGTATTTT. Translated, it gives CASSTILAGGTDTQYF. The chain uses TRBV11-2 and TRBJ2-3; 9 nucleotides agree with TRBD2. CDR1 is SGHAT and CDR2 is FQNNGV in the germline V gene. The J segment lost 1 base and the V segment lost 5 bases, leaving 7 bases of the junction unmatched. This CDR3 is built from 16 residues.

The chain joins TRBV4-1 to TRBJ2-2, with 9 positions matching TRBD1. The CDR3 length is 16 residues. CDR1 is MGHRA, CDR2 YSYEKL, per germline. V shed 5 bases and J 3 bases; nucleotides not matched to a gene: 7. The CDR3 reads CASSSRDRAHTGELFF. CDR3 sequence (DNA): TGCGCCAGCAGCTCACGGGACAGGGCGCACACCGGGGAGCTGTTTTTT.

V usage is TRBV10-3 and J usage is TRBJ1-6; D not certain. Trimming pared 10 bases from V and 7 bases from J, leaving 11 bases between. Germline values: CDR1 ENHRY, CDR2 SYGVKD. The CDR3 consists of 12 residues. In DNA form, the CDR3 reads TGTGCCAACGGACGGGAAAATTCACCCCTCCACTTT. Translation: CANGRENSPLHF.

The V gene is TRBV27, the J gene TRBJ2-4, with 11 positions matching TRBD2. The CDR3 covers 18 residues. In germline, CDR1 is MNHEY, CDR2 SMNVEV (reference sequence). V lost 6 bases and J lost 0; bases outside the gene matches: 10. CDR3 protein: CASRGGLAEPKAKNIQYF. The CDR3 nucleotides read TGTGCCAGCAGAGGGGGACTAGCGGAACCAAAAGCCAAAAACATTCAGTACTTC.

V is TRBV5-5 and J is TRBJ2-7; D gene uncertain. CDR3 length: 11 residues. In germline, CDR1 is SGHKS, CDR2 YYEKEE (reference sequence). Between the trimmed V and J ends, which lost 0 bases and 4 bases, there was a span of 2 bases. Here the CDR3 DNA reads TGTGCCAGCAGCTTGGCTTACGAGCAGTACTTC. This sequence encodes CASSLAYEQYF. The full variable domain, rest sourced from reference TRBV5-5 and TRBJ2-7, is DAGVTQSPTHLIKTRGQQVTLRCSPISGHKSVSWYQQVLGQGPQFIFQYYEKEERGRGNFPDRFSARQFPNYSSELNVNALLLGDSALYLCASSLAYEQYFGPGTRLTVT.

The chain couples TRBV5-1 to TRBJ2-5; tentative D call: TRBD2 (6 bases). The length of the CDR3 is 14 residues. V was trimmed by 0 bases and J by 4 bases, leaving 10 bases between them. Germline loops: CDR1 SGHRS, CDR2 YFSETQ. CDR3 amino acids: CASSLEEGVETQYF. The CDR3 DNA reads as TGCGCCAGCAGCTTGGAGGAGGGTGTAGAGACCCAGTACTTC.

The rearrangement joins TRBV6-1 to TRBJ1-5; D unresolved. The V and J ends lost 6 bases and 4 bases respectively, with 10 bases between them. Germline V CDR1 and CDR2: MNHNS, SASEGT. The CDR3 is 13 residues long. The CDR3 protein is CASRPGFNQPQHF. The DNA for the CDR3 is TGTGCCAGCAGGCCAGGTTTTAATCAGCCCCAGCATTTT.

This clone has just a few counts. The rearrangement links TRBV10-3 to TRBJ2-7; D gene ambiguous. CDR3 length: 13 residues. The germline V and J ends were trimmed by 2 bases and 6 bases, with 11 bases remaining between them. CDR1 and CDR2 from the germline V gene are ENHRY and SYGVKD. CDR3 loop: CAISERSGSEQYF. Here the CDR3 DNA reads TGTGCCATCAGTGAGCGCTCCGGGTCCGAGCAGTACTTC.

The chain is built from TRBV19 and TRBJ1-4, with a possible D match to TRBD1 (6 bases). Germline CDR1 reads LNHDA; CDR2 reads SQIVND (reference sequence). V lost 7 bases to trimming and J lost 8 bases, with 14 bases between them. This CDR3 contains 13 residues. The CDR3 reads CASKSRGEEKLFF. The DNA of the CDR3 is TGTGCCAGTAAGTCCAGGGGTGAAGAAAAACTGTTTTTT.

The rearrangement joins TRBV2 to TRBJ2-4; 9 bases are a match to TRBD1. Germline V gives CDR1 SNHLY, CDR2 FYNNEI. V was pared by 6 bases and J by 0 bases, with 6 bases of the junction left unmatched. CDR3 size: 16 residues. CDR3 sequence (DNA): TGTGCCAGCAGGAGGGACAGGGTGGGAGCCAAAAACATTCAGTACTTC. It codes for CASRRDRVGAKNIQYF.

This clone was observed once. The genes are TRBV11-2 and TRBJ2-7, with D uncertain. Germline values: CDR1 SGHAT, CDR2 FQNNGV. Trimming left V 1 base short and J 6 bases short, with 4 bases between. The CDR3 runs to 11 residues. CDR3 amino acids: CASSLGPEQYF. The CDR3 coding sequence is TGTGCCAGCAGCTTAGGGCCCGAGCAGTACTTC.

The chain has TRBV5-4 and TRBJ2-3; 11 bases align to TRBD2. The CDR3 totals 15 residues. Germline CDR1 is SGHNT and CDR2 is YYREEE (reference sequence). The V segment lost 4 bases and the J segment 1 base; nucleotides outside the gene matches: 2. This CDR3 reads CASSLGLAGTDTQYF. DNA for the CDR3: TGTGCCAGCAGCCTGGGACTAGCGGGCACAGATACGCAGTATTTT.